The clone carrying this T cell receptor (beta chain) was counted a single time. What it binds is unknown. This entry is derived from a study of radiotherapy plus CTLA-4 blockade in lung cancer. Regarding the study as a whole: In blood, TCR clones derived from the tumor expanded after radiotherapy plus ipilimumab.

The V end lost 3 bases, the J end lost 3 bases, and 9 bases lay between the germline ends. Germline CDR1 is KGHSH and CDR2 is LQKENI. The CDR3 loop spans 13 amino acids. The assay was immunoSEQ multiplex PCR, and TCRdb's table has in-frame clones only and misses some. The repertoire has 45,000 to 55,000 clones, 86% of them found once; the top ten carry 15% to 20%. J is TRBJ2-7 and V is TRBV18; D is possibly TRBD1 (6 bases). This sequence originates from a human donor with non-small cell lung cancer that progressed on radiotherapy plus ipilimumab. Some clones in this sample may be carry-over from other donors' samples. Source: peripheral blood, taken from a patient treated with radiotherapy plus ipilimumab. CDR3 region: CASSPGTHYEQYF. Here the CDR3 DNA reads TGTGCCAGCTCACCCGGGACACACTACGAGCAGTACTTC.